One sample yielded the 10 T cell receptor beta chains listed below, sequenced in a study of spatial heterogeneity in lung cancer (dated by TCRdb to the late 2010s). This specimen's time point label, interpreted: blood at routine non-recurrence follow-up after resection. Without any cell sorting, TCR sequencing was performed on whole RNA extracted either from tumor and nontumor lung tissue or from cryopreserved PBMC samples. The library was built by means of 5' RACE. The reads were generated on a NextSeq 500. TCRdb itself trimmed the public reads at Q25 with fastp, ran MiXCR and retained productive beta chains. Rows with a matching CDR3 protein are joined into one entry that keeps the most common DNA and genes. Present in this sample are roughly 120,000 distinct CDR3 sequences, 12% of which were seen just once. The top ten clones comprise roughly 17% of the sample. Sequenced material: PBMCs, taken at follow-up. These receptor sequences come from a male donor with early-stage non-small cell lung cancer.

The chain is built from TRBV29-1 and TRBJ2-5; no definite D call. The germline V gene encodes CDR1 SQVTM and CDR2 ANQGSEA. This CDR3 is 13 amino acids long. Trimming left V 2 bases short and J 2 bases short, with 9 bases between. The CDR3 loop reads CSVEPTQQETQYF. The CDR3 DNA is TGCAGCGTTGAACCGACGCAGCAAGAGACCCAGTACTTC.

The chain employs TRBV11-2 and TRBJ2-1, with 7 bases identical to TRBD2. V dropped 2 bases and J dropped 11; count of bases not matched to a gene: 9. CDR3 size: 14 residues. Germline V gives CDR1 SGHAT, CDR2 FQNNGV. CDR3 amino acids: CASSLPLGRVQQFF. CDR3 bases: TGTGCCAGCAGCTTACCCCTGGGGAGGGTACAGCAGTTCTTC.

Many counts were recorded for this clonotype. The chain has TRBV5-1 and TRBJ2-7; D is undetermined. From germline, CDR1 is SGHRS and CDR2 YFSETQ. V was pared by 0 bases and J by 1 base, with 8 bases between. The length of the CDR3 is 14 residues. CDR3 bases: TGCGCCAGCAGCTTGGGATACAGTTCCTACGAGCAGTACTTC. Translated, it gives CASSLGYSSYEQYF.

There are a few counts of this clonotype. The DNA of the CDR3 is TGTGCCAGCAGCGCGGACGGCGCGGGTTCAGATACGCAGTATTTT. Its protein product is CASSADGAGSDTQYF. V gene TRBV9 combines with J gene TRBJ2-3; the D gene is possibly TRBD2 (5 bases). V lost 3 bases to trimming and J lost 4 bases, with 15 bases between them. Looked up from germline, CDR1 is SGDLS and CDR2 is YYNGEE. This CDR3 is 15 amino acids long.

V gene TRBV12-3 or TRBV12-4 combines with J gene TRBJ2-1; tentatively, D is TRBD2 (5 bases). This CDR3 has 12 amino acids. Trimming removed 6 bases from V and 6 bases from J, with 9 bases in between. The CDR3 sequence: CASSLGSNEQFF. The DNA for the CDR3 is TGTGCCAGCAGCCTTGGGAGCAATGAGCAGTTCTTC.

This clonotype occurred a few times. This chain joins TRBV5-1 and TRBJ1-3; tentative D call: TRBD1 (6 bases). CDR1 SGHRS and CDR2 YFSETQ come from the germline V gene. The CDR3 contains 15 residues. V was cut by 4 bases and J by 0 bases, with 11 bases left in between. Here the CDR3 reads CASSEQGLSGNTIYF. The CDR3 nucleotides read TGCGCCAGCAGCGAACAGGGACTCTCTGGAAACACCATATATTTT.

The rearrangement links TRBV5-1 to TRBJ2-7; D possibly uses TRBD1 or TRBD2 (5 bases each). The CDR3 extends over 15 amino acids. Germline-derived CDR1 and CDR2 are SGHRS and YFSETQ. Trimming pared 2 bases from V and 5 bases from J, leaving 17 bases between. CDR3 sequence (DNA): TGCGCCAGCAGCTTCCGGGACCCTAGGGCCGACGAGCAGTACTTC. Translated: CASSFRDPRADEQYF.

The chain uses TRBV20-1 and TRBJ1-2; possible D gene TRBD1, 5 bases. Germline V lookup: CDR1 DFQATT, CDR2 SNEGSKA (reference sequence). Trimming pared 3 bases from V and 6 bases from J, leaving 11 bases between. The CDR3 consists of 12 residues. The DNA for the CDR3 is TGCAGTGCTAGGACGAGGGGAGATGGCTACACCTTC. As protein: CSARTRGDGYTF.

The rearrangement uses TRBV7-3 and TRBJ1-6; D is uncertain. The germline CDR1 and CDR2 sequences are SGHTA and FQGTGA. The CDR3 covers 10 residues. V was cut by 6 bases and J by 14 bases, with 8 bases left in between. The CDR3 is CASSERALHF. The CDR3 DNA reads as TGTGCCAGCAGTGAGAGGGCCCTCCACTTT.

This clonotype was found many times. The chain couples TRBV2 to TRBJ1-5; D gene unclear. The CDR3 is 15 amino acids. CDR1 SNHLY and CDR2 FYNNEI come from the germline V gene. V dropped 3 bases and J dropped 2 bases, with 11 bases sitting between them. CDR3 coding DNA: TGTGCCAGCAGTGACGTGGGGAACGGCAATCAGCCCCAGCATTTT. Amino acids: CASSDVGNGNQPQHF.